These 25 T cell receptor beta chains were all obtained from the same sample, sequenced in a study of TIL therapy for anti-PD-1-resistant metastatic lung cancer. The immunoSEQ assay was v3. Using immunoSEQ multiplex PCR, the repertoire was profiled, and TCRdb retains in-frame clones only, with some absent. The sample holds 9,500 to 15,000 clones, about three fifths seen once. The time point: pre-treatment sample, taken before nivolumab and TIL therapy. Most excised metastases sampled were pleural nodules or supraclavicular lymph nodes. The sequenced sample was tumor tissue, obtained at baseline. The receptors derive from a person between 30 and 79 years old with non-small cell lung cancer.

This sequence joins TRBV5-1 and TRBJ2-3; 10 bases align to TRBD2. From germline, CDR1 is SGHRS and CDR2 YFSETQ. The trim removed 0 bases at V and 6 bases at J, leaving 19 bases unmatched. This CDR3 region has 20 residues. This CDR3 reads CASSLAYLLGASGSLDTQYF. The CDR3 region has the DNA TGCGCCAGCAGCTTGGCTTATCTCTTAGGGGCTAGCGGGAGTTTGGATACGCAGTATTTT.

The gene calls are TRBV27 and TRBJ1-1; D is undetermined. Germline V gene sequence: CDR1 MNHEY, CDR2 SMNVEV (reference sequence). This CDR3 has 14 amino acids. Trimming pared 6 bases from V and 4 bases from J, leaving 15 bases between. The CDR3 bases are TGTGCCAGCAGGTTAGCATGGGGAGGCACTGAAGCTTTCTTT. It encodes CASRLAWGGTEAFF.

The V gene is TRBV7-8, the J gene TRBJ2-7; 9 nucleotides agree with TRBD2. This CDR3 contains 15 residues. Germline V CDR1 and CDR2: SGHVS, FQNEAQ. Trimming removed 1 base from V and 2 bases from J; junction bases left unmatched: 3. The CDR3 is CASSLEGLAAYEQYF. CDR3 DNA sequence: TGTGCCAGCAGCTTAGAGGGACTAGCTGCCTACGAGCAGTACTTC.

This clone turned up a few times. The rearrangement links TRBV5-1 to TRBJ2-7; 10 bases agree with TRBD1. There are 13 residues in the CDR3. Germline-derived CDR1 and CDR2 are SGHRS and YFSETQ. With V trimmed by 4 bases and J by 5 bases, 3 bases remained unmatched. Here the CDR3 DNA reads TGCGCCAGCAGCCCGGGACAGGGGAACGAGCAGTACTTC. It specifies CASSPGQGNEQYF.

The chain is built from TRBV6-4 and TRBJ2-2; possible D gene TRBD2, 6 bases. Germline V gene lookup returns CDR1 MRHNA and CDR2 SNTAGT. This CDR3 is 12 amino acids long. The germline V and J ends were trimmed by 5 bases and 6 bases, with 7 bases remaining between them. The CDR3 loop reads CASSPGAGELFF. The CDR3 nucleotides read TGTGCCAGCAGTCCGGGGGCCGGGGAGCTGTTTTTT.

The chain uses TRBV11-2 and TRBJ2-1, with 7 bases that match TRBD2. The length of the CDR3 is 13 residues. V gave up 0 bases and J gave up 9 bases; unmatched junction bases: 2. Per the germline V gene, CDR1 is SGHAT and CDR2 is FQNNGV. The CDR3 DNA reads TGTGCCAGCAGCTTAGAATCGGGGGGTGAGCAGTTCTTC. It yields the protein CASSLESGGEQFF.

This chain connects TRBV2 to TRBJ2-7; TRBD1 aligns across 12 bases. This CDR3 region has 15 residues. Germline CDR1 SNHLY, CDR2 FYNNEI. With V trimmed by 5 bases and J by 5 bases, 7 bases remained unmatched. The CDR3 bases are TGTGCCAGCAGTTTAATGGGACAGGGGGCGAACGAGCAGTACTTC. Protein sequence: CASSLMGQGANEQYF.

A few counts support this clone. This rearrangement joins TRBV6-1 to TRBJ2-7; D may be TRBD2 (6 bases). Germline assignment: CDR1 MNHNS and CDR2 SASEGT. This CDR3 has 15 amino acids. V was clipped by 2 bases and J by 7 bases, with 18 bases between them. The CDR3 DNA sequence: TGTGCCAGCAGTGAATACTCTCGGGAGCAGGATGAGCAGTACTTC. Amino acids: CASSEYSREQDEQYF.

The rearrangement uses TRBV29-1 and TRBJ2-1, with 10 bases that match TRBD2. The V gene's germline CDR1 is SQVTM and CDR2 ANQGSEA. This CDR3 spans 13 amino acids. CDR3 protein: CQASGLADNEQFF. CDR3 sequence (DNA): TGCCAAGCTTCCGGACTAGCGGACAATGAGCAGTTCTTC.

The rearrangement joins TRBV13 to TRBJ2-7; D is undetermined. The CDR3 has 14 residues. Trimming stripped 7 bases from V and 6 bases from J, with 19 bases between. Germline V CDR1 and CDR2: PRHDT, FYEKMQ (reference sequence). The CDR3, as DNA: TGTGCCAGCAACCTCCGAGTCCGGGTCGGCGAGCAGTACTTC. It specifies CASNLRVRVGEQYF.

In its sample, this clone is medium-sized. V and J are TRBV6-5 and TRBJ1-5, with D uncertain. V lost 8 bases and J 0 bases, leaving 8 bases between the germline ends. Germline V gene data show CDR1 as MNHEY and CDR2 as SVGAGI. The CDR3 consists of 13 residues. The CDR3 nucleotides read TGTGCCAGCGGGGAGATTAGCAATCAGCCCCAGCATTTT. It translates to CASGEISNQPQHF.

The chain joins TRBV18 to TRBJ1-1; the D is unclear. V was shortened by 0 bases and J by 2 bases, with 13 bases between the two germline ends. The CDR3 covers 16 residues. Germline-derived CDR1 and CDR2 are KGHSH and LQKENI. CDR3 in DNA: TGTGCCAGCTCACCACCGGCCTATGACCGAAACACTGAAGCTTTCTTT. It codes for CASSPPAYDRNTEAFF.

V is TRBV6-1 and J is TRBJ2-1; 10 bases agree with TRBD1. The V gene end was trimmed by 5 bases and the J gene end by 7 bases; junction bases not matched to a gene: 11. The CDR3 sequence is 16 residues long. Germline CDR1 MNHNS, CDR2 SASEGT. CDR3 amino acids: CASSKDPGQGMNEQFF. The CDR3 DNA sequence: TGTGCCAGCAGTAAAGACCCGGGACAGGGGATGAATGAGCAGTTCTTC.

This clone has just a few counts. This chain joins TRBV3-1 (or the pseudogene TRBV3-2) and TRBJ2-1; TRBD2 aligns across 10 bases. This CDR3 has 14 amino acids. The J segment lost 9 bases and the V segment lost 1 base, leaving 3 bases of the junction unmatched. Germline loops: CDR1 LGHDT, CDR2 YNNKEL (reference sequence). The CDR3 is CASSQGLAGVEQFF. As DNA, the CDR3 is TGTGCCAGCAGCCAAGGGCTAGCGGGGGTTGAGCAGTTCTTC.

By share of the sample, this clone is medium-sized. This sequence joins TRBV18 and TRBJ1-1; D unclear. CDR1 is KGHSH and CDR2 is LQKENI in the germline V gene. There are 17 residues in the CDR3. The V and J ends lost 4 bases and 0 bases respectively, with 18 bases between them. CDR3 residues: CASSRVVSGRMNTEAFF. CDR3 in DNA: TGTGCCAGCTCACGGGTAGTTAGCGGTAGAATGAACACTGAAGCTTTCTTT. Based on the CDR3 plus reference TRBV18 and TRBJ1-1, the full variable domain is NAGVMQNPRHLVRRRGQEARLRCSPMKGHSHVYWYRQLPEEGLKFMVYLQKENIIDESGMPKERFSAEFPKEGPSILRIQQVVRGDSAAYFCASSRVVSGRMNTEAFFGQGTRLTVV.

On this clone itself: At one boundary the junction diverges from the germline segment, which might be a read error. J is TRBJ1-1 and V is TRBV9; D may be TRBD1 (5 bases). The length of the CDR3 is 13 residues. Germline values: CDR1 SGDLS, CDR2 YYNGEE. CDR3 sequence (DNA): TGTGCCACCAGCAAGGGGTGGGGAACTGAAGCTTTCTTT. Encoded protein: CATSKGWGTEAFF.

This clone is labeled medium-sized. The V call is TRBV24-1, the J call TRBJ2-2; D is uncertain. Germline CDR1 is KGHDR and CDR2 is SFDVKD. Trimming stripped 6 bases from V and 1 base from J, with 8 bases between. This CDR3 comprises 14 residues. The CDR3 DNA follows: TGTGCCACCAGTCTCGGACGGAACACCGGGGAGCTGTTTTTT. Translating gives CATSLGRNTGELFF.

The rearrangement uses TRBV12-3 or TRBV12-4 and TRBJ1-2; TRBD1 is a possible D gene (6 bases). This CDR3 contains 12 residues. The V end was cut by 8 bases, the J end by 8 bases, with 15 bases between. CDR3: CASQGIKPGYTF. The CDR3 bases are TGTGCCAGCCAGGGGATAAAACCGGGCTACACCTTC.

The V gene is TRBV6-1, the J gene TRBJ2-3; 9 nucleotides align to TRBD2. Germline CDR1 MNHNS, CDR2 SASEGT. J lost 4 bases, V lost 4 bases, and 15 bases had no gene match. This CDR3 has 18 residues. This CDR3 reads CASSVVILAGEGSDTQYF. The CDR3 coding sequence is TGTGCCAGCAGTGTTGTTATTTTAGCGGGAGAGGGTTCAGATACGCAGTATTTT.

The chain uses TRBV5-6 and TRBJ2-1; a possible D gene is TRBD2 (6 bases). The CDR3 spans 13 residues. The V gene lost 4 bases and the J gene lost 10 bases, with 15 bases spanning the gap. CDR1 and CDR2 (germline): SGHDT, YYEEEE. CDR3 in amino acids: CASSVERGREQFF. DNA for the CDR3: TGTGCCAGCAGCGTCGAACGGGGGAGGGAGCAGTTCTTC.

The chain uses TRBV29-1 and TRBJ2-7; no clear D gene. V was pared by 2 bases and J by 4 bases, with 9 bases between. This CDR3 is built from 12 residues. Germline V CDR1 and CDR2: SQVTM, ANQGSEA. CDR3 loop: CSVEQVFYEQYF. The CDR3 bases are TGCAGCGTTGAACAGGTGTTTTACGAGCAGTACTTC.

This clone was counted between two and nine times. The V and J genes are TRBV19 and TRBJ1-5; 11 nucleotides agree with TRBD1. The V gene end was trimmed by 7 bases and the J gene end by 2 bases; junction bases not matched to a gene: 4. The CDR3 loop spans 15 amino acids. Germline-derived CDR1 and CDR2 are LNHDA and SQIVND (reference sequence). This chain's CDR3 is CASTGQGAGNQPQHF. CDR3 nucleotide sequence: TGTGCCAGTACCGGACAGGGGGCTGGCAATCAGCCCCAGCATTTT.

This chain uses TRBV28 with TRBJ2-7; 7 positions agree with TRBD2. CDR1 is MDHEN and CDR2 is SYDVKM in the germline V gene. This CDR3 spans 15 amino acids. V shed 6 bases, J shed 2 bases, and the junction held 10 bases outside the gene matches. CDR3 amino acids: CASSSPPRGAYEQYF. The DNA for the CDR3 is TGTGCCAGCAGCTCCCCCCCCCGGGGGGCCTACGAGCAGTACTTC.

The genes are TRBV18 and TRBJ1-6; 7 nucleotides match TRBD1. The CDR3 runs to 14 residues. Trimming took 5 bases from V and 5 from J; bases not matched to a gene: 3. Germline V CDR1 and CDR2: KGHSH, LQKENI. As DNA, the CDR3 is TGTGCCAGCTCATCCGGGACAGATAATTCACCCCTCCACTTT. Translation gives CASSSGTDNSPLHF. Filled out from reference TRBV18 and TRBJ1-6, the complete variable domain reads NAGVMQNPRHLVRRRGQEARLRCSPMKGHSHVYWYRQLPEEGLKFMVYLQKENIIDESGMPKERFSAEFPKEGPSILRIQQVVRGDSAAYFCASSSGTDNSPLHFGNGTRLTVT.

The gene calls are TRBV28 and TRBJ1-5, with 9 bases aligning to TRBD1. The CDR3 is 15 amino acids. The V and J ends lost 4 bases and 4 bases, in that order; junction bases with no gene match: 5. Germline V gene sequence: CDR1 MDHEN, CDR2 SYDVKM. The DNA for the CDR3 is TGTGCCAGCAGTTCTGAACAGGGGGCAAATCAGCCCCAGCATTTT. This sequence encodes CASSSEQGANQPQHF.